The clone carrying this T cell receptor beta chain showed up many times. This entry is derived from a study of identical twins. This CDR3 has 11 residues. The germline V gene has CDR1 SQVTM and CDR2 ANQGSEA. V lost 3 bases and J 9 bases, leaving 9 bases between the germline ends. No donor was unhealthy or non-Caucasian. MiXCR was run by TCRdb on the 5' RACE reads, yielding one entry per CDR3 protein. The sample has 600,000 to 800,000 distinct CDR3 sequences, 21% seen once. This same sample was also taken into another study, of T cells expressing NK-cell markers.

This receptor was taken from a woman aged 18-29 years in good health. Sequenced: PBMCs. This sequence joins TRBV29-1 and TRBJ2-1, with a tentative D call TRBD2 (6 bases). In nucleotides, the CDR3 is TGCAGCGTTGATACGGGAGTTGAGCAGTTCTTC. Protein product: CSVDTGVEQFF.